This TCR beta chain originates from a study of blood T cell repertoires in COVID-19. The V gene end was trimmed by 2 bases and the J gene end by 4 bases; junction bases not matched to a gene: 6. The CDR3 has 15 residues. Germline assignment: CDR1 MRHNA and CDR2 SNTAGT. Using immunoSEQ multiplex PCR, the repertoire was profiled, and TCRdb retains in-frame clones only, with some absent. This sample has a few hundred thousand clones, with around 88% found just once. Sequences were obtained from peripheral blood. The rearrangement uses TRBV6-4 and TRBJ2-3; 7 bases line up with TRBD1. This clonotype was sampled from a woman in her twenties or thirties who had recovered from COVID-19. The chain's CDR3 is CASSDTRQGPDTQYF. The CDR3 coding sequence is TGTGCCAGCAGTGACACCCGACAGGGCCCAGATACGCAGTATTTT.